This T cell receptor (beta chain) is drawn from a study of blood T cell repertoires in COVID-19 (dated by TCRdb to 2019 to 2021). About the full investigation: Collaborator samples came from the United States, Italy and Spain and covered acute and convalescent phases of COVID-19. Where available, HLA class I and class II types were obtained from metadata supplied by the sample provider rather than from assay-based typing. The repertoires were released in a freely available public database intended as a resource for research on the immune response to SARS-CoV-2. The samples were drawn from two sources: the first 160 participants of the ongoing ImmuneRACE study, and some 1,300 subjects contributed by 6 global collaborators. Deeply sampled blood TCRbeta repertoires from subjects exposed to, actively infected with, or recovered from COVID-19 were included in the dataset. A de-identified subject ID, COVID-19 status, age in years and sex were almost always included in the sample metadata. The prospective study material was composed of cDNA or gDNA derived from T cells, B-cell-depleted T cells, or PBMCs. Study-level results and caveats: How much clinical and demographic metadata was included differed by source and by participant, and the metadata was provided uncurated.

The junction shows trimming of 5 bases on V and 2 bases on J, and the gene matches do not reach 8 bases of it. The CDR3 numbers 16 residues from cysteine through phenylalanine. Only the CDR3 region is kept as DNA, spanning 48 bases read in frame from base 1. Looking up the germline V gene (reference sequence) yields CDR1 MNHEY and CDR2 SMNVEV. TCRbeta CDR3 regions were amplified from genomic DNA by means of the immunoSEQ Assay, a bias-controlled multiplex PCR. In the authors' own workflow: The number of nucleated cells in each sample was estimated by amplification of reference gene primers within the assay. To quantify the absolute abundance of each unique TCRbeta CDR3 rearrangement, sequence reads were collapsed and filtered. For each sample, productive Simpson clonality was calculated as the square root of Simpson's diversity index across productive rearrangements. TCRdb stores this immuneACCESS table with in-frame sequences only. Part of the clones is absent; in the studies checked, under half of the shortfall reflects unresolved V genes, and no reason is known for the rest. V, J and clone size are taken as reported in that table, and D and trimming were inferred from the DNA itself. The sample table shows a few hundred thousand clones, and under 90% are seen once. The top ten constitute around 18% of the sample.

With respect to this clone: Its binding antigen is unknown. There are no base qualities to consult, and no much larger clone falls within one base.

Whole blood was collected in K2EDTA tubes by collaborating institutions according to the institutions' own protocols. For TCRbeta analysis, collaborators shipped samples as frozen whole blood, isolated PBMCs, or DNA extracted from either of those sample types. The chain links TRBV27 with TRBJ2-2; 7 nucleotides in the junction match TRBD1. The sequencing input was peripheral blood. The clonotype comes from a woman aged 80 or over with active or convalescent COVID-19. The DNA sequence follows: TGTGCCAGCAGTGCACCAGACAGGGCCAACACCGGGGAGCTGTTTTTT. Protein translation: CASSAPDRANTGELFF.